The clone carrying this T cell receptor beta chain was found a few times. Its antigen is currently unknown. CDR1 is SGHVS, CDR2 FQNEAQ, per germline. The CDR3 runs to 17 residues. Trimming cost V 4 bases and J 3 bases; bases outside gene matches: 14. cDNA libraries for TCR alpha and TCR beta, carrying sample barcodes and UMIs, came from 5'RACE with constant-segment primers. MiXCR was run by TCRdb on the 5' RACE reads, yielding one entry per CDR3 protein. Among about 190,000 distinct CDR3 sequences listed, around 26% were seen once. The record originates from a study of T-cell memory formation after mild COVID-19. Study-level information: TCR clusters were largely donor specific. Whole-study findings and limits: CD4+ contracting clones were mainly CM and EM; CD8+ ones, EMRA. What remained unconfirmed was the SARS-CoV-2 specificity of second-wave clones peaking on day 37.

The sequence was collected from an adult woman who had mild COVID-19 (a few samples of this study predate the infection). Cell type and time point are not known. The V and J genes are TRBV7-8 and TRBJ1-1; 7 bases match TRBD1. Sequenced sample: PBMCs or a T cell subset sorted from them (not recorded which). The CDR3 region has the DNA TGTGCCAGCAGCTCATCTTTACAGGGGAGGGCGGACACTGAAGCTTTCTTT. Amino acid sequence: CASSSSLQGRADTEAFF.